The T cell receptor (beta chain) described here comes from a study of post-analysis software for immune sequencing data. Presence of unique molecular identifiers characterized the TCR beta cDNA libraries. MiXCR, applied by TCRdb to the PCR reads, yields one record per CDR3 protein. Of 650,000 to 900,000 distinct CDR3 sequences in the sample, roughly 50% are singletons; the top ten hold around 4.7%. The sequence came from a girl aged 10-17 years with multiple sclerosis. The sample consisted of blood.

CDR3 in DNA: TGTGCCAGCAGCAAGGGGCAGGGTTCCGGGGACACTGAAGCTTTCTTT. Its protein is CASSKGQGSGDTEAFF. The chain is built from TRBV28 and TRBJ1-1, with a possible D match to TRBD1 (5 bases). The CDR3 length is 16 residues. V was pared by 6 bases and J by 3 bases, with 20 bases between. CDR1 and CDR2 from the germline V gene are MDHEN and SYDVKM.